At least ten counts were recorded for the clone carrying this TCR beta chain. Its antigen is as yet unknown. Individual cDNA molecules were tagged with unique molecular identifiers. MiXCR, applied by TCRdb to the 5' RACE reads, yields one record per CDR3 protein. The sample records 60,000 to 65,000 distinct CDR3 sequences, roughly 8.2% being singletons. Germline trimming cut 2 bases from V and 0 bases from J; bases unmatched to any gene: 1. Germline values: CDR1 SQVTM, CDR2 ANQGSEA. The CDR3 has 14 residues. The data derive from a study of early T cells in non-severe SARS-CoV-2 infection. Study-level information: Sequencing was performed on bulk RNA from unsorted whole blood, leaving chains unpaired.

Study findings and constraints: Private and CD4 specificities were missed by VDJdb matching, skewed to anti-spike CD8.

The sequence was collected from an adult who was a healthcare worker with PCR-confirmed SARS-CoV-2 infection or an uninfected control (not recorded which). Material: whole blood, obtained at baseline. This sequence joins TRBV29-1 and TRBJ2-7, with TRBD2 identical over 10 bases. CDR3 nucleotides: TGCAGCGTTGAACTAGCGGGGGACTCCTACGAGCAGTACTTC. This codes for CSVELAGDSYEQYF.